This T cell receptor beta chain emerged from a study of neurological immune-mediated disorders. The authors produced cDNA by 5'RACE using 10-nucleotide random UMIs. MiXCR, run by TCRdb on the 5' RACE reads, gives a single entry per CDR3 protein. This sample yields about 120,000 distinct CDR3 sequences, of which about 3.4% are seen a single time; over 1% belongs to the top ten. This clonotype was seen repeatedly, ten times or more. Germline V gives CDR1 SGHKS, CDR2 YYEKEE (reference sequence). V was clipped by 4 bases and J by 5 bases, with 17 bases between them. The CDR3 loop spans 15 amino acids. This receptor was obtained from a woman aged 25 to 39 with multiple sclerosis. The chain combines TRBV5-5 with TRBJ2-3; D may be TRBD1 (5 bases). What was sequenced was PBMCs. This CDR3 is CASSPRMTDRDTQYF. The CDR3 bases are TGTGCCAGCAGCCCCCGGATGACCGACAGAGATACGCAGTATTTT.